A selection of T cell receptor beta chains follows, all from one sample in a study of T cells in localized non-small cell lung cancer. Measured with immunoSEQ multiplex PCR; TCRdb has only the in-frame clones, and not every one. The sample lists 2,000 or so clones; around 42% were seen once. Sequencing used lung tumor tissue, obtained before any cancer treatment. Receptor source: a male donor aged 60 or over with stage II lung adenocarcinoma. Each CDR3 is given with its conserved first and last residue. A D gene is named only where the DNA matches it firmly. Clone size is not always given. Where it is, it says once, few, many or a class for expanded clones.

TGTGCCAGCAGCTTTGGCGGCGACTCTGGAAACACCATATATTTT	CASSFGGDSGNTIYF	NA	TRBJ1-3	few	TRBV7-6
TGTGCCAGCAGTTATAGGCTAAACACTGAAGCTTTCTTT	CASSYRLNTEAFF	NA	TRBJ1-1	NA	TRBV6-8
TGTGCCAGCAGCGGGGGCCCCGGCCGAAACATTCAGTACTTC	CASSGGPGRNIQYF	NA	TRBJ2-4	NA	TRBV14
TGTGCCAGCAGTTTAGCCCCATGGACGGTCAGCTCTGGAAACACCATATATTTT	CASSLAPWTVSSGNTIYF	NA	TRBJ1-3	few	TRBV28
TGTGCCAGCTCAGGGTTTGGCGGGGAGCTGTTTTTT	CASSGFGGELFF	NA	TRBJ2-2	NA	TRBV19
TGTGCCAGTAGTTCATACGGTCAGGAGCAGTACTTC	CASSSYGQEQYF	NA	TRBJ2-7	NA	TRBV19
TGTGCCAGCAGCGTAGAGGGTTTCTCCTACAATGAGCAGTTCTTC	CASSVEGFSYNEQFF	NA	TRBJ2-1	NA	TRBV9
TGTGCCAGCAGTCAGACAGGGAAAGGGAGCAATCAGCCCCAGCATTTT	CASSQTGKGSNQPQHF	TRBD1	TRBJ1-5	few	TRBV11-3
TGTGCCAGCAGCCCCCGGGACAGGGGCATCTACGAGCAGTACTTC	CASSPRDRGIYEQYF	TRBD1	TRBJ2-7	medium-sized	TRBV9
TGCAGCGTTACTACTGGGACTAGCGAAGTTATTGAGCAGTTCTTC	CSVTTGTSEVIEQFF	TRBD2	TRBJ2-1	NA	TRBV29-1
TGCAGCGTTAAATCCCTCTCCTACGAGCAGTACTTC	CSVKSLSYEQYF	NA	TRBJ2-7	NA	TRBV29-1
TGCAGCCACCGGGGGGTGAGCGGGAGGGAAGCAGATACGCAGTATTTT	CSHRGVSGREADTQYF	TRBD2	TRBJ2-3	NA	TRBV29-1
TGTGCCAGCTCACCATCCGGCGGCTACGAGCAGTACTTC	CASSPSGGYEQYF	NA	TRBJ2-7	NA	TRBV18
TGTGCCAGCAGGAGAGGACACTCCTATGGCTACACCTTC	CASRRGHSYGYTF	NA	TRBJ1-2	NA	TRBV6-8
TGTGCCAGCTCCCGGGGGGGGGATTCCTACGAGCAGTACTTC	CASSRGGDSYEQYF	TRBD2	TRBJ2-7	once	TRBV18
TGTGCCAGTAGTATAGATCGATATGGCTACACCTTC	CASSIDRYGYTF	NA	TRBJ1-2	NA	TRBV19
TGTGCCAGCAGCCCGGGACTAGCGGCCTACAATGAGCAGTTCTTC	CASSPGLAAYNEQFF	TRBD2	TRBJ2-1	NA	TRBV11-3
TGTGCCAGCAGTTCCGGGACAGTCTTCGGTACGCAGTATTTT	CASSSGTVFGTQYF	TRBD1	TRBJ2-3	once	TRBV28
TGTGCCAGCAGCTCCTCCCTAGCGGGGCAAGAGACCCAGTACTTC	CASSSSLAGQETQYF	NA	TRBJ2-5	NA	TRBV7-5
TGTGCCAGCAGTTTTTCGAGCTCTGGGGCCAACGTCCTGACTTTC	CASSFSSSGANVLTF	NA	TRBJ2-6	NA	TRBV28
TGTGCCAGCTCACTTGGGGCCGGCTCTGAAGCTTTCTTT	CASSLGAGSEAFF	NA	TRBJ1-1	NA	TRBV18
TGTGCCAGCACCGGGACTAGCGGGAGGGCCGGACAATACAATGAGCAGTTCTTC	CASTGTSGRAGQYNEQFF	TRBD2	TRBJ2-1	few	TRBV9
TGTGCCAGCATGGGGACAGGGGCAGGGGAAACTGAAGCTTTCTTT	CASMGTGAGETEAFF	TRBD1	TRBJ1-1	NA	TRBV6-8
TGTGCCAGCAGGACAGGGCTCGCTGAAGCTTTCTTT	CASRTGLAEAFF	TRBD1	TRBJ1-1	NA	TRBV6-8
TGTGCTAGTGCCCCCGACCGGAGTTTAGGAACTGAAGCTTTCTTT	CASAPDRSLGTEAFF	NA	TRBJ1-1	NA	TRBV12-5
TGTGCCAGTCGGTTGGGAGGGTACACTGAAGCTTTCTTT	CASRLGGYTEAFF	NA	TRBJ1-1	NA	TRBV6-8
TGTGCCAGTAGTATAGATACGGGGCGTCCGGGCTACACCTTC	CASSIDTGRPGYTF	NA	TRBJ1-2	once	TRBV19
TGTGCCTGGAGTGACGACAGGTGGTTGGGGACCCAGTACTTC	CAWSDDRWLGTQYF	NA	TRBJ2-5	NA	TRBV30
TGTGCCAGCTCACCAAGGACGGCAGGGTGGGAAGGGGCCAACGTCCTGACTTTC	CASSPRTAGWEGANVLTF	NA	TRBJ2-6	NA	TRBV18
TGTGCCAGCAGTAGACAGGGAATGAACACTGAAGCTTTCTTT	CASSRQGMNTEAFF	TRBD1	TRBJ1-1	few	TRBV9
TGTGCCAGCAGCGCCGGAGGGCTCCCCACTGAAGCTTTCTTT	CASSAGGLPTEAFF	NA	TRBJ1-1	few	TRBV9
TGTGCCTGGAGTCCCCGGACTAGCGGGAGAAGGGGTGAGACCCAGTACTTC	CAWSPRTSGRRGETQYF	TRBD2	TRBJ2-5	few	TRBV30